This is a list of T cell receptor beta chains from one sample in a study of PD-1 blockade in classical Hodgkin lymphoma. Clones were sequenced by immunoSEQ multiplex PCR, and TCRdb holds only the in-frame ones, with some missing. Of fewer than 70,000 clones listed, around 89% are singletons. The sequencing used peripheral blood mononuclear cells (PBMCs), collected before the second cycle of nivolumab. These receptors originate from a human donor with classical Hodgkin lymphoma. Each CDR3 is given with its conserved first and last residue. Where a row states a size, it is once, few, many or the class of an expanded clone; other rows omit it.

CDR3 protein,V gene,J gene,clone size
CAWSVWGNTEAFF,TRBV30,TRBJ1-1,few
CASRGQGPQETQYF,TRBV6-6,TRBJ2-5,.
CASSFGQVNTEAFF,TRBV6-5,TRBJ1-1,few
CASSSPGRETQYF,TRBV27,TRBJ2-5,.
CASSYSKPKNTEAFF,TRBV6-5,TRBJ1-1,.
CASSLGRVTLNTEAFF,TRBV5-1,TRBJ1-1,.
CAGGSLGRDEQFF,TRBV6-6,TRBJ2-1,.
CASSFDRGSSYEQYF,TRBV7-9,TRBJ2-7,.
CASSFEGRANTGELFF,TRBV28,TRBJ2-2,.
CASTLIRFGGDEQYF,TRBV5-1,TRBJ2-7,.
CASSLESNPGRTEAFF,TRBV5-1,TRBJ1-1,.
CASTNTGGTEAFF,TRBV19,TRBJ1-1,.
CASSSSRDSSNQPQHF,TRBV27,TRBJ1-5,.
CASSPRTANYGYTF,TRBV27,TRBJ1-2,.
CASSSGTSSYNEQFF,TRBV5-1,TRBJ2-1,.
CASSLAEGSTYEQYF,TRBV7-8,TRBJ2-7,.
CASSPWTGVDGYTF,TRBV18,TRBJ1-2,.
CASSVGSVWDSYEQYF,TRBV9,TRBJ2-7,.
CASSSTSAGYNEQFF,TRBV6-5,TRBJ2-1,.
CASSSIGQIEEAFF,TRBV7-9,TRBJ1-1,.
CASSLDGVWQPQHF,TRBV5-1,TRBJ1-5,.
CASSKGSGDQPQHF,TRBV21-1,TRBJ1-5,.
CASSFQGAADTQYF,TRBV5-1,TRBJ2-3,few
CASSSPGDTYEQYF,TRBV6-5,TRBJ2-7,.
CASSYSAYPENTGELFF,TRBV6-7,TRBJ2-2,.
CAISELGGTGYGYTF,TRBV10-3,TRBJ1-2,.
CASSYDGASGNTIYF,TRBV5-1,TRBJ1-3,.
CASSLRTGGEETQYF,TRBV7-9,TRBJ2-5,once
CASSLEPTSAGETQYF,TRBV5-4,TRBJ2-5,.
CAWSVPGTGDRGYTF,TRBV30,TRBJ1-2,.
CASSLPDRRFVGGYTF,TRBV28,TRBJ1-2,.
CASGAGINEKLFF,TRBV7-9,TRBJ1-4,.
CASRGSYNEQFF,TRBV18,TRBJ2-1,.
CAWSVTSYNEQFF,TRBV30,TRBJ2-1,.
CASSQEGYSNQPQHF,TRBV4-1,TRBJ1-5,.
CASNEGLGGRADTQYF,TRBV9,TRBJ2-3,.
CASSPVGFDEKLFF,TRBV18,TRBJ1-4,.
CASSSRTGINYGYTF,TRBV6-6,TRBJ1-2,.
CASSYSNGGDYNEQFF,TRBV6-5,TRBJ2-1,few
CASSSRQDIEQYF,TRBV7-8,TRBJ2-7,once
CASSSTAWSGNTIYF,TRBV27,TRBJ1-3,.
CASSLGNDGETQYF,TRBV5-1,TRBJ2-5,.
CASSTFTGVGTDTQYF,TRBV5-1,TRBJ2-3,.
CASSLSGSAREEKLFF,TRBV28,TRBJ1-4,.
CASSPRDRPSQAFF,TRBV6-5,TRBJ1-1,.
CASSLVGGHGSPLHF,TRBV28,TRBJ1-6,.
CASMIPGQGLAGELFF,TRBV5-1,TRBJ2-2,.
CASSLGKEGISADTQYF,TRBV5-4,TRBJ2-3,.
CASSLFSAGYNEQFF,TRBV28,TRBJ2-1,.
CASSPLLGGSETQYF,TRBV28,TRBJ2-5,once
CASRDRGGEQYF,TRBV19,TRBJ2-7,.
CASSLVGDPSYNEQFF,TRBV5-1,TRBJ2-1,.
CASSLDSGTGVTQYF,TRBV5-1,TRBJ2-5,.
CASSSRQGTYEQYF,TRBV7-8,TRBJ2-7,.
CASSAEGGTGNQPQHF,TRBV5-5,TRBJ1-5,.